Sequencing of this T cell receptor beta chain was carried out in a study of T cells after yellow fever vaccination (dated by TCRdb to the late 2010s). About the study as a whole: The SMART-Seq v4 Ultra Low Input RNA kit was used to prepare libraries from fractions with low cell numbers. To follow T-cell clones before and after both primary and booster YFV17D yellow fever vaccination, bulk TCR alpha and beta repertoires underwent longitudinal sequencing. Two healthy male donors, one aged 18 to 30 and one aged 30 to 40 years, made up the cohort. Blood was drawn at multiple timepoints before and after primary and secondary immunization, with bulk PBMC replicates and cell subsets isolated.

The trim is 4 bases for V and 3 bases for J, with a gap of 13 bases between the germline ends. The CDR3 has 14 amino acids, counting the end cysteine and phenylalanine. Only the CDR3 DNA stays, 42 bases, in frame from base 1. The germline V gene sets CDR1 to SGHRS and CDR2 to YFSETQ. Overall study results and their limits: Compared with the primary T-cell response, the secondary T-cell response was faster but weaker, reaching its peak on day 5 rather than on day 15. A small share of clonotypes was detected in both CD4 and CD8 compartments, with the overlap likely arising from convergent recombination. Computational filtering was required because FACS-sorted repertoires could contain abundant contaminating clonotypes from the bulk population. Because the study included only a couple of donors, the extent to which the findings can be generalized is limited. After the booster, most of the clones that had expanded following primary vaccination were detected again (almost 98% of CD4 and around nine tenths of CD8), which suggests that memory was broadly maintained.

About this clonotype: No antigen is known for it. Base qualities were left out, and no much larger clone turns up one base away.

Sequencing instrument: Illumina NovaSeq 6000. TCR cDNA was synthesized by 5'RACE template switching, through which a universal primer site and unique molecular identifiers were introduced. Priming of cDNA synthesis was performed from both the TCR alpha and TCR beta constant segments. Libraries were amplified in two PCR steps, with sample barcodes and sequencing adapters added in the second step. Sequencing of the libraries was done on either Illumina HiSeq 2500 (2x100 bp) or NovaSeq (2x150 bp). In the source study's methods: MIGEC handled demultiplexing of reads and collapsing into UMI consensus sequences, while MiXCR performed V(D)J alignment. Clonotypes responding to the vaccine were identified with edgeR on replicate PBMC samples, with the criteria of FDR below 0.01 and a log2 fold change above 5 up to day 15. CD4 or CD8 identity was assigned to each bulk clonotype according to whether the clonotype was present at higher abundance in the sequenced CD4 repertoire or the sequenced CD8 repertoire. TCRdb's own reprocessing of the public reads used fastp at Q25 and MiXCR and kept productive beta chains. Merged by CDR3 protein, the rows form single entries marked with the most common genes and DNA. The V and J calls, along with clone size, are taken from TCRdb and not from the paper's own processing. A total of about 340,000 distinct CDR3 sequences appear in this sample, about 12% of them only once. The biggest ten clones account for 2.5% to 4% of the sample.

The treatment or condition label, read with the paper, signifies: live attenuated yellow fever vaccine strain. A standard Ficoll-Paque protocol was used to isolate PBMCs from peripheral blood. CD4 and CD8 T-cell fractions were isolated with Dynabeads CD4 and CD8 positive selection kits. TriZol was used to extract RNA from bulk PBMCs, from CD4 and CD8 fractions, and from dextramer-positive and dextramer-negative fractions. The chain was built from TRBV5-1 and TRBJ1-1; the D gene is perhaps TRBD1, on 5 matching bases. Here the sequenced sample was CD4+ T cells sorted from PBMCs, taken 15 days after the yellow fever booster vaccination. This sequence was found in a man in his late teens or twenties who received the YFV17D yellow fever vaccine. The CDR3 has the sequence CASSTQGTYTEAFF. The base sequence is TGCGCCAGCAGCACCCAGGGCACCTACACTGAAGCTTTCTTT.